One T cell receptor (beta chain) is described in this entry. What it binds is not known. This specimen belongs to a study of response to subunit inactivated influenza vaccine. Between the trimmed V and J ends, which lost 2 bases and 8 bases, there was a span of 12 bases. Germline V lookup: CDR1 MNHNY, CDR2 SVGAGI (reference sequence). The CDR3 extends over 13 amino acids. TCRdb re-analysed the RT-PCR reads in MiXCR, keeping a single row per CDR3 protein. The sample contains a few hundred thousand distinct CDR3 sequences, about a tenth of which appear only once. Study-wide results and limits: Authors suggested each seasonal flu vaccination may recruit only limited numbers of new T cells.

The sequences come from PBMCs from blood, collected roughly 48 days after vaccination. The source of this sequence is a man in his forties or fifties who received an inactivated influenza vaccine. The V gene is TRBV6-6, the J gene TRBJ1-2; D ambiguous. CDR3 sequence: CASSYEALPGYTF. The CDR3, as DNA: TGTGCCAGCAGTTACGAGGCGCTCCCGGGCTACACCTTC.